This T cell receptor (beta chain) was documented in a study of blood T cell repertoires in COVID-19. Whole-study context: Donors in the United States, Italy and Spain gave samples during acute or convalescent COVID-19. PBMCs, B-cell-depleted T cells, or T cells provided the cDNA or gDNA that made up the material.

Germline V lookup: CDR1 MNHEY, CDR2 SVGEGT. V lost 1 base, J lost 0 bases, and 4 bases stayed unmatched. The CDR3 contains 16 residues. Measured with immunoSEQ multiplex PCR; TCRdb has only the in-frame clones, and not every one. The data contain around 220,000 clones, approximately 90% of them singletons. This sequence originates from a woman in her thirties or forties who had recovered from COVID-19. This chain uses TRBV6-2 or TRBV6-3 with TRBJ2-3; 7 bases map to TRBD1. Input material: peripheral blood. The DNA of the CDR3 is TGTGCCAGCAGTTACTTGAGCAGGGGGAGCACAGATACGCAGTATTTT. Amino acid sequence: CASSYLSRGSTDTQYF.